The 19 T cell receptor beta chains presented below share a single source sample, sequenced in a study of Graves' ophthalmopathy and Graves' hyperthyroidism. Scientists amplified the TCR beta CDR3 regions from RNA transcripts. First-round RT-PCR employed HTBI primers, with a second-round multiplex PCR after it. Each CDR3 protein is one row after TCRdb ran MiXCR on the multiplex PCR reads. The table records around 1,200,000 distinct CDR3 sequences, less than 45% of them present only once. Sequencing was done on a sample of peripheral blood or thyroid tissue (not recorded which). The origin of the receptors is an adult man with Graves' hyperthyroidism.

The genes are TRBV28 and TRBJ2-7, with 11 bases fitting TRBD1. CDR3 size: 15 residues. Germline-derived CDR1 and CDR2 are MDHEN and SYDVKM. Trimming cost V 5 bases and J 4 bases; bases outside gene matches: 7. The CDR3 bases are TGTGCCAGCAGTCCATGGACAGGGGGCACGTACGAGCAGTACTTC. Translating it yields CASSPWTGGTYEQYF.

This clonotype was picked up many times. This chain uses TRBV6-5 with TRBJ1-5, with 10 bases lining up with TRBD1. The CDR3 is made up of 16 amino acids. The trim removed 2 bases at V and 2 bases at J, leaving 3 bases unmatched. The germline CDR1 and CDR2 sequences are MNHEY and SVGAGI. CDR3 in amino acids: CASSYTGTGGNQPQHF. CDR3 in DNA: TGTGCCAGCAGTTACACCGGGACAGGGGGCAATCAGCCCCAGCATTTT.

V is TRBV6-6 and J is TRBJ1-1; D is uncertain. CDR3 length: 13 residues. CDR1 and CDR2 from the germline V gene are MNHNY and SVGAGI (reference sequence). Trimming took 6 bases from V and 6 from J, leaving 14 bases between them. This CDR3 reads CASRNSRLAEAFF. In DNA, the CDR3 is TGTGCCAGCAGGAATAGTAGGCTGGCTGAAGCTTTCTTT.

The chain employs TRBV7-9 and TRBJ2-2; 11 bases map to TRBD2. CDR1 and CDR2 from the germline V gene are SEHNR and FQNEAQ (reference sequence). Trimming removed 4 bases from V and 7 bases from J; junction bases left unmatched: 8. The CDR3 is made up of 16 amino acids. CDR3 coding DNA: TGTGCCAGCAGCTCACTAGCGGGAGAATGGCGCGGGGAGCTGTTTTTT. It encodes CASSSLAGEWRGELFF.

The rearrangement uses TRBV2 and TRBJ2-7; a weak D match, TRBD1 (5 bases). V was shortened by 8 bases and J by 3 bases, with 17 bases between the two germline ends. There are 14 residues in the CDR3. Germline V gives CDR1 SNHLY, CDR2 FYNNEI. The CDR3 region is CASVDGPQGYEQYF. CDR3 sequence (DNA): TGTGCCAGCGTTGATGGGCCGCAGGGCTACGAGCAGTACTTC.

This clonotype was detected many times. CDR3 nucleotides: TGTGCCAGCAGCGTAGCAGGGGTGGAAGAGACCCAGTACTTC. As protein: CASSVAGVEETQYF. The chain recombines TRBV9 with TRBJ2-5, with a tentative D call TRBD1 (6 bases). The CDR3 covers 14 residues. Germline V gene sequence: CDR1 SGDLS, CDR2 YYNGEE. V lost 0 bases, J lost 3 bases, and 9 bases lay in between.

The gene calls are TRBV5-1 and TRBJ1-1; 8 bases are shared with TRBD1. Germline-derived CDR1 and CDR2 are SGHRS and YFSETQ. The CDR3 extends over 11 amino acids. The V and J ends lost 7 bases and 6 bases, in that order; junction bases with no gene match: 2. CDR3 sequence reads: CASGTGPEAFF. For the CDR3, the DNA is TGCGCCAGCGGGACAGGACCTGAAGCTTTCTTT.

This clonotype was detected only a few times. V gene TRBV7-2 combines with J gene TRBJ2-2; 9 nucleotides match TRBD1. There are 16 residues in the CDR3. The V segment lost 4 bases and the J segment 2 bases; nucleotides outside the gene matches: 5. Germline assignment: CDR1 SGHTA and CDR2 FQGNSA. For the CDR3, the DNA is TGTGCCAGCAGCTCCTGGGACAGGGACAACACCGGGGAGCTGTTTTTT. The encoded protein is CASSSWDRDNTGELFF.

This clonotype was picked up many times. The chain employs TRBV5-1 and TRBJ1-6; D remains ambiguous. The germline V gene has CDR1 SGHRS and CDR2 YFSETQ. V lost 4 bases, J lost 5 bases, and 13 bases lay in between. This CDR3 has 15 amino acids. Written as DNA, the CDR3 is TGCGCCAGCAGCCCCGGTTCAGCGGATAATTCACCCCTCCACTTT. Translating it yields CASSPGSADNSPLHF.

V and J are TRBV12-3 or TRBV12-4 and TRBJ1-1; D may be TRBD1 (5 bases). The V end lost 1 base, the J end lost 11 bases, and 17 bases lay between the germline ends. The CDR3 loop spans 14 amino acids. In DNA, the CDR3 is TGTGCCAGCAGTTTAGTACGGACATCCCCCCGGGCTTTCTTT. Protein: CASSLVRTSPRAFF.

This chain joins TRBV6-4 and TRBJ2-2; a weak D match, TRBD2 (5 bases). V gave up 3 bases and J gave up 7 bases, with 15 bases separating them. Germline CDR1 MRHNA, CDR2 SNTAGT. This CDR3 region has 15 residues. CDR3 region: CASSEEGLPLGELFF. As DNA, the CDR3 is TGTGCCAGCAGTGAAGAGGGTCTCCCCCTCGGGGAGCTGTTTTTT.

Of note for this clonotype: A read error may be the cause here, since a much bigger clone is one base away. This chain links TRBV29-1 with TRBJ2-7, with 7 bases aligning to TRBD2. The junction had 14 bases not matched to a gene; V was cut back by 3 bases and J by 9 bases. The CDR3 spans 14 residues. Per the germline V gene, CDR1 is SQVTM and CDR2 is ANQGSEA. The CDR3 coding sequence is TGCAGCGTTGAGCGGCGGGAGTCCACCGTGGGGCAGTACTTC. Amino acids: CSVERRESTVGQYF.

V and J are TRBV5-6 and TRBJ1-5; D unclear. The ends were cut back, 6 bases at V and 11 bases at J, with 24 bases in the middle. The CDR3 has 15 residues. Germline-derived CDR1 and CDR2 are SGHDT and YYEEEE. The CDR3 nucleotides read TGTGCCAGCACCCTAGGACTAGCGGTCCGGGAGACCCAGCATTTT. Its translation is CASTLGLAVRETQHF.

The genes are TRBV7-2 and TRBJ2-4, with a tentative D call TRBD1 (5 bases). The CDR3 has 17 amino acids. Germline CDR1 SGHTA, CDR2 FQGNSA. Between the trimmed V and J ends, which lost 1 base and 2 bases, there was a span of 15 bases. CDR3 nucleotides: TGTGCCAGCAGCTTAGTTAGGGGCGCCGCGTCCAAAAACATTCAGTACTTC. Translating gives CASSLVRGAASKNIQYF. The entire variable domain, with the rest obtained from reference TRBV7-2 and TRBJ2-4, is as follows: GAGVSQSPSNKVTEKGKDVELRCDPISGHTALYWYRQSLGQGLEFLIYFQGNSAPDKSGLPSDRFSAERTGGSVSTLTIQRTQQEDSAVYLCASSLVRGAASKNIQYFGAGTRLSVL.

The chain joins TRBV5-1 to TRBJ1-2, with D possibly TRBD1 on 5 matching bases. This CDR3 comprises 20 residues. Germline V gene sequence: CDR1 SGHRS, CDR2 YFSETQ. The V end was cut by 1 base, the J end by 7 bases, with 32 bases between. The CDR3 nucleotides read TGCGCCAGCAGCTTGTACGGGACTAAGTCCTACAATGAGCAGGGTGGTGGCTACACCTTC. Encoded protein: CASSLYGTKSYNEQGGGYTF.

This clonotype was seen many times. The chain couples TRBV29-1 to TRBJ2-7; TRBD1 matches at 8 bases. The germline gives CDR1 SQVTM, CDR2 ANQGSEA. The CDR3 consists of 14 residues. The V gene end was trimmed by 6 bases and the J gene end by 0 bases; junction bases not matched to a gene: 7. Here the CDR3 reads CSVKLDRGSYEQYF. The CDR3 nucleotides read TGCAGCGTAAAACTTGACAGGGGCTCCTACGAGCAGTACTTC.

Worth noting for this clonotype: At one end the junction does not follow the germline gene, possibly because of a read error. The chain uses TRBV25-1 and TRBJ2-7, with TRBD2 matching over 11 bases. This CDR3 comprises 15 residues. Germline lookup yields CDR1 MGHDK and CDR2 SYGVNS. In DNA form, the CDR3 reads TGTGCTAGCAGTCTAGCGGGAGGCCGATACTACGAGCAGTACTTC. Amino acids: CASSLAGGRYYEQYF.

This clonotype was counted only a few times. The rearrangement links TRBV11-2 to TRBJ1-1; D gene uncertain. V was shortened by 1 base and J by 1 base, with 13 bases between the two germline ends. This CDR3 contains 16 residues. Germline V gene lookup returns CDR1 SGHAT and CDR2 FQNNGV. The CDR3 DNA follows: TGTGCCAGCAGCTTAGCATTAGGCCGCCCGAACACTGAAGCTTTCTTT. It is translated as CASSLALGRPNTEAFF.

The gene calls are TRBV20-1 and TRBJ2-5; 11 bases are a match to TRBD2. Trimming at V came to 6 bases and at J to 4 bases, leaving 16 bases not matched to a gene. Germline V gene data show CDR1 as DFQATT and CDR2 as SNEGSKA (reference sequence). The CDR3 consists of 17 residues. The CDR3 here is CSALLPGLAGSLETQYF. The CDR3 DNA is TGCAGTGCCCTTCTCCCAGGACTAGCGGGCAGCCTAGAGACCCAGTACTTC.